The present TCR beta chain was sequenced within a study of blood T cell repertoires in COVID-19. Germline CDR1 is SGHAT and CDR2 is FQNNGV. The CDR3 spans 14 residues. V was pared by 5 bases and J by 3 bases, with 5 bases of the junction left unmatched. TCRdb's table, derived via immunoSEQ multiplex PCR, lists solely in-frame clones and lacks some. The data contain 200,000 to 300,000 clones, around 88% of them seen just once; the ten biggest clones take up roughly 2.4%. The V gene is TRBV11-2, the J gene TRBJ2-7; 9 bases line up with TRBD1. The sequence was collected from a woman aged 40 to 50 with acute COVID-19. Sequencing was performed on PBMCs or T cells enriched from blood (not recorded which). CDR3 coding DNA: TGTGCCAGCAGCCCCCGACAGGGGGACTACGAGCAGTACTTC. It translates to CASSPRQGDYEQYF.